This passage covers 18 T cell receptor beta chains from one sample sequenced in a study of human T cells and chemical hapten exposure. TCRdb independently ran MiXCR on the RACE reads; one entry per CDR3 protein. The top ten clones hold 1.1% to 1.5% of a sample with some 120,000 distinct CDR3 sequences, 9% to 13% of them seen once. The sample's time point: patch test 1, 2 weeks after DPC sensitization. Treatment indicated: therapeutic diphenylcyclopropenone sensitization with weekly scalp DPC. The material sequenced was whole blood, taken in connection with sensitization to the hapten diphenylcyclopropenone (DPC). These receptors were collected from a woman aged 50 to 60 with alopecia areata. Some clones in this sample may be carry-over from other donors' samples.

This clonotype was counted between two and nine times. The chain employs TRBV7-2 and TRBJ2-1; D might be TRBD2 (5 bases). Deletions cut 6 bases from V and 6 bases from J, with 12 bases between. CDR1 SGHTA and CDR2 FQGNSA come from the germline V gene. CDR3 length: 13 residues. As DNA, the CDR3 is TGTGCCAGCAGGTCAGACTATTTCAATGAGCAGTTCTTC. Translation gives CASRSDYFNEQFF.

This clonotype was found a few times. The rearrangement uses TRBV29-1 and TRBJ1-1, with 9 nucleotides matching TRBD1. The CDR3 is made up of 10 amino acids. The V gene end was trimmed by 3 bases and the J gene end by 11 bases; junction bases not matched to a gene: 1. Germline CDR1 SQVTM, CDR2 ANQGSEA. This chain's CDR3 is CSVEDRGAFF. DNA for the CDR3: TGCAGCGTTGAGGACAGGGGCGCTTTCTTT.

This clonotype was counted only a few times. The CDR3 loop is CASSPVGSSSYNEQFF. CDR3 coding DNA: TGTGCCAGCTCACCAGTAGGGTCGAGCTCCTACAATGAGCAGTTCTTC. The chain links TRBV18 to TRBJ2-1; D is unclear. The CDR3 consists of 16 residues. Trimming shortened V by 2 bases and J by 0 bases, and 11 bases separated the two germline ends. Per germline, CDR1 KGHSH and CDR2 LQKENI.

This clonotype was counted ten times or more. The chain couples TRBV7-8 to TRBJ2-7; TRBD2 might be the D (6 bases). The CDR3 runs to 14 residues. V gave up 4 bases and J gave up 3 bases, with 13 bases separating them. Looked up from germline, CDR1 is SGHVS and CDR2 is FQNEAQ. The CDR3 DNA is TGTGCCAGCAGCTACCCGGGAGCCCTCTACGAGCAGTACTTC. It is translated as CASSYPGALYEQYF.

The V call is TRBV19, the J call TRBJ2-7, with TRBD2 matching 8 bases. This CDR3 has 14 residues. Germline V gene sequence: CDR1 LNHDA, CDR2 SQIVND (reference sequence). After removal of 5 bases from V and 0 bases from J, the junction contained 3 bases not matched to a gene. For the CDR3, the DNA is TGTGCCAGTAGTTCTGGACTAGCCTCCTACGAGCAGTACTTC. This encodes CASSSGLASYEQYF.

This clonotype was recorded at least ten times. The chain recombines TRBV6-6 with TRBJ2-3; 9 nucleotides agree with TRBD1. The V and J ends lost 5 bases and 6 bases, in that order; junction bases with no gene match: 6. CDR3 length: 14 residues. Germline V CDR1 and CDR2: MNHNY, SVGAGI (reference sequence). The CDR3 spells CASSAGTGFDTQYF. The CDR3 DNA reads TGTGCCAGCAGTGCGGGGACAGGGTTTGATACGCAGTATTTT.

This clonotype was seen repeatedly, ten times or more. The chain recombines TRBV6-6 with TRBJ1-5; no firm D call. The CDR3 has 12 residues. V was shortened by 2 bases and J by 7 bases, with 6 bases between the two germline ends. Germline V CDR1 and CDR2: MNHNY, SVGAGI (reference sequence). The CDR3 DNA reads TGTGCCAGCAGTTACACCGCGCAGCCCCAGCATTTT. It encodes CASSYTAQPQHF.

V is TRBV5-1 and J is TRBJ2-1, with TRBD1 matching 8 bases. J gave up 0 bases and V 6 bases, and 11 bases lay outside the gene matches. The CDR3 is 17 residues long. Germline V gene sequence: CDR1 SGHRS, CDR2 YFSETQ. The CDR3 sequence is CASTTILRGPSYNEQFF. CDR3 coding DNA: TGCGCCAGCACCACAATCCTCAGGGGGCCCTCCTACAATGAGCAGTTCTTC.

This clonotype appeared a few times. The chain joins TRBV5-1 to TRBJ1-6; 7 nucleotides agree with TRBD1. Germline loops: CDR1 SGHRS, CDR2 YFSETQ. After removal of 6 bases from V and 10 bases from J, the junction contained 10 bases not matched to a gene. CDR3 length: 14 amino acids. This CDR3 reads CASTPTGFDSPLHF. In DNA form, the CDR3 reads TGCGCCAGCACTCCGACAGGGTTCGACTCACCCCTCCACTTT.

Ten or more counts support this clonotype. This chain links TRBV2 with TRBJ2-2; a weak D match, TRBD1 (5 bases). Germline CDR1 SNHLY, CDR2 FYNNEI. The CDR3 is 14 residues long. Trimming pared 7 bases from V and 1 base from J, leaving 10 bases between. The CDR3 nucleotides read TGTGCCAGCATAGGGGTCCTGAACACCGGGGAGCTGTTTTTT. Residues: CASIGVLNTGELFF.

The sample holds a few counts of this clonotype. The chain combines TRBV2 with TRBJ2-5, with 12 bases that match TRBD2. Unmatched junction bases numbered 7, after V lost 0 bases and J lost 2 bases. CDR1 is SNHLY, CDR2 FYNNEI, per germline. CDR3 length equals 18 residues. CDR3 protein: CASSEAVRTSGIQETQYF. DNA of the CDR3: TGTGCCAGCAGTGAAGCGGTTAGGACTAGCGGGATACAAGAGACCCAGTACTTC.

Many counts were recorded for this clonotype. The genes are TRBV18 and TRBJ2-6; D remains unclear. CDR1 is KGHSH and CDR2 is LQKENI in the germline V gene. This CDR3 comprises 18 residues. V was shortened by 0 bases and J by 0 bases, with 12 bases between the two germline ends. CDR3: CASSPPISRISGANVLTF. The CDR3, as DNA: TGTGCCAGCTCACCACCGATCTCACGTATCTCTGGGGCCAACGTCCTGACTTTC.

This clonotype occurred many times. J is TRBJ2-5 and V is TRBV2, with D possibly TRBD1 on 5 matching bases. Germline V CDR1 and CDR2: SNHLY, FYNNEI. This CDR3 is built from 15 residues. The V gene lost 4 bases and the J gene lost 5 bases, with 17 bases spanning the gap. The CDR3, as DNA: TGTGCCAGCAGTGCACGTAAAGGGCCAGGGGAGACCCAGTACTTC. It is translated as CASSARKGPGETQYF.

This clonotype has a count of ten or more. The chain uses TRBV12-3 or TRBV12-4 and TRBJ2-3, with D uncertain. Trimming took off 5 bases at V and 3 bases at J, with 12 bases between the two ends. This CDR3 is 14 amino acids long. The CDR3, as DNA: TGTGCCAGCAGTCCGACGGCTAGTACAGATACGCAGTATTTT. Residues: CASSPTASTDTQYF.

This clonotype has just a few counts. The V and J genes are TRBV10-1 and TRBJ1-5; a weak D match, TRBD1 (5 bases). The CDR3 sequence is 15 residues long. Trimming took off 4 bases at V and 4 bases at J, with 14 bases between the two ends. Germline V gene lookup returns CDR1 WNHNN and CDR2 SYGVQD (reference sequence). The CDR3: CASSGGERRNQPQHF. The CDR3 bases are TGCGCCAGCAGTGGAGGGGAGAGGAGGAATCAGCCCCAGCATTTT.

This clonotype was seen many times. CDR3 DNA sequence: TGTGCCAGCGGACAGTCTAACTATGGCTACACCTTC. Translation: CASGQSNYGYTF. This chain uses TRBV6-2 or TRBV6-3 with TRBJ1-2, with a tentative D call TRBD1 (6 bases). The CDR3 covers 12 residues. Germline values: CDR1 MNHEY, CDR2 SVGEGT. Trimming removed 8 bases from V and 0 bases from J, with 7 bases in between.

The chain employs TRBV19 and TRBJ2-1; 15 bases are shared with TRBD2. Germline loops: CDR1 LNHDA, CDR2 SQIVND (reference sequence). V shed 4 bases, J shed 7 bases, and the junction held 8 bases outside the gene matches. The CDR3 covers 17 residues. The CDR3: CASSTDDGLAGGNEQFF. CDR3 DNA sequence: TGTGCCAGTAGTACCGATGACGGACTAGCGGGGGGGAATGAGCAGTTCTTC.

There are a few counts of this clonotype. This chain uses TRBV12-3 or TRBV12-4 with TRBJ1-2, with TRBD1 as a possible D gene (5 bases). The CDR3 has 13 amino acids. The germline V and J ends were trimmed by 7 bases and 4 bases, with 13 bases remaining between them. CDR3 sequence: CASISTGGYGYTF. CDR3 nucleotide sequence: TGTGCCAGCATTTCTACAGGAGGCTATGGCTACACCTTC.